The T cell receptor (beta chain) under discussion was sequenced for a study of cytomegalovirus exposure and HLA in healthy donors. The PCR made use of 60 Vbeta and 13 Jbeta primers. Profiled with immunoSEQ multiplex PCR; TCRdb holds only in-frame clones, not every one. The sample shows just over 200,000 clones, more than 75% of them seen only once. The CDR3 loop spans 14 amino acids. The germline V gene encodes CDR1 MNHEY and CDR2 SVGAGI. V was cut by 2 bases and J by 2 bases, with 9 bases left in between. The chain carries TRBV6-5 and TRBJ1-1; perhaps TRBD1 as D (6 bases). This receptor was taken from a woman aged 40 to 50 in good health and CMV-seronegative. The sample consisted of PBMCs. CDR3 sequence reads: CASSYGDTNTEAFF. The DNA for the CDR3 is TGTGCCAGCAGTTACGGGGACACCAACACTGAAGCTTTCTTT.